Described below is a single T cell receptor (beta chain) sequence and its context. Per the original data handling: Estimated nucleated cell counts came from reference gene primer amplification. Generated by immunoSEQ multiplex PCR, the TCRdb table keeps only in-frame clones and is missing some. V, J and clone size were drawn from that table, and D and trimming were deduced from the DNA. Of 100,000 or so clones listed, 88% were seen once; the top ten hold 6.5%. The data were taken from a study of blood T cell repertoires in COVID-19. As for the study in general: PBMCs, B-cell-depleted T cells, or T cells provided the cDNA or gDNA that made up the material.

Trimming removed 3 bases from V and 11 bases from J, with 15 bases in between. The CDR3 has 13 residues. Germline loops: CDR1 SGHRS, CDR2 YFSETQ. The V gene is TRBV5-1, the J gene TRBJ2-1; weak D call: TRBD2 (6 bases). The TCR sequence derives from a woman in her sixties with acute or convalescent COVID-19. Sequencing used peripheral blood. The CDR3 sequence: CASSSPPLAKQFF. The CDR3 coding sequence is TGCGCCAGCAGCTCCCCTCCACTAGCTAAGCAGTTCTTC.